The 15 T cell receptor beta chains reported below all come from one sample, sequenced in a study of CXCR3-negative and CXCR3-positive naive CD8 T cells. 5' RACE that incorporated UMI labels was used to prepare the TRB cDNA libraries. After re-calling the 5' RACE reads, TCRdb lists one entry per CDR3 protein, DNA absent. In all, the sample yields approximately 24,000 distinct CDR3 sequences. Source material: naive CXCR3- CD8+ T cells from blood. As to subset: CD45RO-CCR7+CD27+CD95- naive CD8+ T cells lacking CXCR3 (TNR3-). The source is a human donor in good health. Some clones in this sample may be carry-over from other donors' samples.

The rearrangement joins TRBV14 to TRBJ2-7; TCRdb indicates TRBD1, and absent DNA this call remains unverified. Germline CDR1 reads SGHDN; CDR2 reads FVKESK. The CDR3 has 16 residues. CDR3 sequence reads: CASSQDWTGGSYEQYF.

The chain links TRBV19 to TRBJ2-7. The CDR3 loop spans 15 amino acids. Germline CDR1 reads LNHDA; CDR2 reads SQIVND (reference sequence). CDR3 amino acids: CASSMTSGYSYEQYF.

The V gene is TRBV10-2, the J gene TRBJ1-5; TCRdb picks TRBD1, but there is no DNA to check that call. The CDR3 consists of 14 residues. The germline gives CDR1 WSHSY, CDR2 SAAADI. CDR3 residues: CASSEFGAGQPQHF.

The chain links TRBV28 to TRBJ2-5; the D call of TRBD2 rests on TCRdb alone, since no DNA is present to check it. This CDR3 has 16 amino acids. Germline loops: CDR1 MDHEN, CDR2 SYDVKM. CDR3 amino acids: CATKRERGEYFETQYF.

The chain employs TRBV5-1 and TRBJ1-1; TCRdb picks TRBD1, but there is no DNA to check that call. Germline assignment: CDR1 SGHRS and CDR2 YFSETQ. The CDR3 is 15 residues long. The CDR3 is CASSSAPGRTTEAFF. Full variable domain (remainder filled in from reference TRBV5-1 and TRBJ1-1): KAGVTQTPRYLIKTRGQQVTLSCSPISGHRSVSWYQQTPGQGLQFLFEYFSETQRNKGNFPGRFSGRQFSNSRSEMNVSTLELGDSALYLCASSSAPGRTTEAFFGQGTRLTVV.

V usage is TRBV29-1 and J usage is TRBJ1-1; there is no DNA to check the TCRdb D call of TRBD1. The CDR3 contains 13 residues. In germline, CDR1 is SQVTM, CDR2 ANQGSEA. CDR3 residues: CSVEGQGSTEAFF.

The rearrangement joins TRBV29-1 to TRBJ2-1; TCRdb picks TRBD2, but there is no DNA to check that call. CDR1 and CDR2 (germline): SQVTM, ANQGSEA. The CDR3 spans 17 residues. The CDR3 is CSVLTSGSSRSYNEQFF.

The rearrangement links TRBV3-1 to TRBJ1-2; TCRdb's D call of TRBD1 is untestable without DNA. The CDR3 spans 15 residues. Germline CDR1 LGHDT, CDR2 YNNKEL (reference sequence). CDR3 sequence reads: CASSRGTGTNYGYTF.

This chain links TRBV7-8 with TRBJ2-2; lacking DNA, the TRBD2 call made by TCRdb goes unchecked. The CDR3 has 17 amino acids. CDR1 SGHVS and CDR2 FQNEAQ come from the germline V gene. CDR3 residues: CASSLFRLAGNTGELFF.

The genes are TRBV6-5 and TRBJ2-7; TCRdb's D call, TRBD2, is unchecked because there is no DNA. Per the germline V gene, CDR1 is MNHEY and CDR2 is SVGAGI. The CDR3 is 12 amino acids. CDR3 region: CASATLPAEQYF.

V usage is TRBV21-1 and J usage is TRBJ2-1. TRBV21-1 is designated a pseudogene. CDR3 length equals 15 residues. Here the CDR3 reads CASSKAPLTYNEQFF.

This clonotype is medium-sized by frequency. The J gene is TRBJ2-1, the V gene TRBV4-3; the TCRdb D gene call, TRBD2, has no DNA to confirm it. CDR1 is LGHNA and CDR2 is YSLEER in the germline V gene. The CDR3 is 16 amino acids. CDR3 protein: CASSPASGGPYNEQFF.

The CDR3 is CASAWTGQPLHF. This chain uses TRBV25-1 with TRBJ1-6; the D call of TRBD1 rests on TCRdb alone, since no DNA is present to check it. CDR3 size: 12 residues. The germline V gene encodes CDR1 MGHDK and CDR2 SYGVNS. The full variable domain, rest sourced from reference TRBV25-1 and TRBJ1-6, is EADIYQTPRYLVIGTGKKITLECSQTMGHDKMYWYQQDPGMELHLIHYSYGVNSTEKGDLSSESTVSRIRTEHFPLTLESARPSHTSQYLCASAWTGQPLHFGNGTRLTVT.

The genes are TRBV14 and TRBJ2-7; the D gene TCRdb calls, TRBD1, cannot be checked with no DNA. The germline V gene encodes CDR1 SGHDN and CDR2 FVKESK. The CDR3 length is 15 residues. CDR3 region: CASSQGVSGFHEQYF.

This chain connects TRBV19 to TRBJ1-1; the D gene TCRdb calls, TRBD1, cannot be checked with no DNA. Germline CDR1 LNHDA, CDR2 SQIVND (reference sequence). The length of the CDR3 is 15 residues. CDR3 protein: CASSSLLTGDPEAFF.